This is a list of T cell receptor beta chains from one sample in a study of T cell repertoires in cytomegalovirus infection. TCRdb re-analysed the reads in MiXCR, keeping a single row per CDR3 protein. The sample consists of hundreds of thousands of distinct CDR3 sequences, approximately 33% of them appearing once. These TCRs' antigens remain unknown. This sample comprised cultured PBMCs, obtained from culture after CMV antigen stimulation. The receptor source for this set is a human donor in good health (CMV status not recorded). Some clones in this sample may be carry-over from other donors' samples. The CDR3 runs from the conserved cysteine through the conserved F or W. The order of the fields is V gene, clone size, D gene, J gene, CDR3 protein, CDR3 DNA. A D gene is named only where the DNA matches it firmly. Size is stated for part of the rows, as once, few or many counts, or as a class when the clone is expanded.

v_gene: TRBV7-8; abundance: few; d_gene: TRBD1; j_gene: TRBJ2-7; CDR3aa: CASSLALGTGGYEQYF; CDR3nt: TGTGCCAGCAGCTTAGCGCTAGGGACAGGGGGCTACGAGCAGTACTTC
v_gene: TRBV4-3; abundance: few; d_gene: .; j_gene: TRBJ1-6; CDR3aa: CASSPGRYNSPLHF; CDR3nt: TGCGCCAGCAGCCCAGGACGGTATAATTCACCCCTCCACTTT
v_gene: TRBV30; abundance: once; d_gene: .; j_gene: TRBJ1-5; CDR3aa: CAWGGTSRAPQHF; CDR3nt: TGTGCCTGGGGTGGGACATCGAGGGCGCCCCAGCATTTT
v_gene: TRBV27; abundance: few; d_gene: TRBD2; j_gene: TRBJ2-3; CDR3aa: CASSLTSGGNIDTQYF; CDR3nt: TGTGCCAGCAGCTTGACTAGCGGGGGGAATATAGATACGCAGTATTTT
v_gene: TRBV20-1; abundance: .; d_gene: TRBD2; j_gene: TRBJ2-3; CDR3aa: CSARRLAGPTDTQYF; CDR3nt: TGCAGTGCTAGAAGACTAGCGGGTCCGACAGATACGCAGTATTTT
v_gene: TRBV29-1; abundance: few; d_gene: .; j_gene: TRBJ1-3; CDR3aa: CSVEHPLGGNTIYF; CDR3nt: TGCAGCGTCGAACATCCCCTCGGGGGAAACACCATATATTTT
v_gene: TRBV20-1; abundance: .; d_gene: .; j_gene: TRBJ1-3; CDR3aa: CSARDGSNSGNTIYF; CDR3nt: TGCAGTGCTAGAGATGGGTCGAACTCTGGAAACACCATATATTTT
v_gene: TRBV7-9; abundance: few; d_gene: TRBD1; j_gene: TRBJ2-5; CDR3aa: CASGTGNYQETQYF; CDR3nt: TGTGCCAGCGGGACAGGGAATTATCAAGAGACCCAGTACTTC
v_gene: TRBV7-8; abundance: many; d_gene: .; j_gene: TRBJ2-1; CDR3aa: CASSSGPNEQFF; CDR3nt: TGTGCCAGCAGCTCCGGGCCCAATGAGCAGTTCTTC
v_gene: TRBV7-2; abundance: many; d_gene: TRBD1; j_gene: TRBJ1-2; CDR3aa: CASSHGTGDSYGYTF; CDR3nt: TGTGCCAGCAGCCATGGGACAGGGGATTCCTATGGCTACACCTTC